A single sample gave rise to the 8 T cell receptor beta chains below, sequenced in a study of shared clonotypes between healthy human individuals. TCRdb keeps only in-frame clones here, not all; method: immunoSEQ multiplex PCR. The profile covers about 1 million clones, with under 80% appearing a single time and approximately 1.5% taken by the ten largest. Sequences were obtained from memory CD4+ T cells sorted from blood. Subset indicated: CD45RA-negative fraction. The receptor source for this set is a man between 18 and 29 years old in good health.

With regard to this clone: Other DNA sequences of this sample code for an identical CDR3. The chain employs TRBV6-5 and TRBJ1-1; TRBD1 might be the D (5 bases). CDR3 size: 12 residues. V was shortened by 8 bases and J by 5 bases, with 12 bases between the two germline ends. The germline gives CDR1 MNHEY, CDR2 SVGAGI. CDR3 in DNA: TGTGCCAGCTTGGGGGTTGGGACTGAAGCTTTCTTT. This sequence encodes CASLGVGTEAFF.

Points on this clone: The sample holds other DNA sequences that translate to the same CDR3. The chain links TRBV6-5 to TRBJ2-7, with 11 bases aligning to TRBD1. The length of the CDR3 is 15 residues. Germline lookup yields CDR1 MNHEY and CDR2 SVGAGI. Losses at the gene ends were 6 bases for V and 2 bases for J; bases not matched to a gene: 6. The CDR3 protein is CASSYRDRGTYEQYF. The CDR3 coding sequence is TGTGCCAGCAGCTACCGGGACAGGGGGACCTACGAGCAGTACTTC.

This clone showed up just once. The rearrangement joins TRBV5-6 to TRBJ2-3; TRBD2 matches at 7 bases. The CDR3 loop spans 14 amino acids. V trimming: 7 bases; J trimming: 7 bases; junction bases outside the gene matches: 12. Germline-derived CDR1 and CDR2 are SGHDT and YYEEEE. CDR3 nucleotide sequence: TGTGCCAGCGCCCCTGGGCAGCGGGAAAATACGCAGTATTTT. It yields the protein CASAPGQRENTQYF.

The chain joins TRBV6-1 to TRBJ1-5; D is unresolved. The V end lost 3 bases, the J end lost 4 bases, and 13 bases lay between the germline ends. In germline, CDR1 is MNHNS, CDR2 SASEGT. The CDR3 has 15 amino acids. CDR3 amino acids: CASSDFGLGNQPQHF. The CDR3 DNA reads as TGTGCCAGCAGTGATTTCGGTCTTGGAAATCAGCCCCAGCATTTT.

V gene TRBV5-5 combines with J gene TRBJ2-7; D gene ambiguous. Germline V gene sequence: CDR1 SGHKS, CDR2 YYEKEE (reference sequence). V lost 4 bases, J lost 3 bases, and 14 bases lay in between. The CDR3 length is 14 residues. The DNA of the CDR3 is TGTGCCAGCAGCCCGAACTATGGGGTCTACGAGCAGTACTTC. Its protein product is CASSPNYGVYEQYF.

The chain uses TRBV7-2 and TRBJ1-6, with D perhaps matching TRBD1 (6 bases). Germline values: CDR1 SGHTA, CDR2 FQGNSA. This CDR3 has 19 residues. Trimming cost V 2 bases and J 3 bases, with 20 bases left between them. In DNA form, the CDR3 reads TGTGCCAGCAGCTTACATTTCCCTTCCAGGGGCCTCTATAATTCACCCCTCCACTTT. The encoded protein is CASSLHFPSRGLYNSPLHF.

The V and J genes are TRBV2 and TRBJ2-7, with 7 bases matching TRBD1. Germline V CDR1 and CDR2: SNHLY, FYNNEI. V dropped 4 bases and J dropped 2; count of bases not matched to a gene: 5. The CDR3 is 14 amino acids. CDR3 coding DNA: TGTGCCAGCAGTGGGAATAGGGGGCCCTACGAGCAGTACTTC. It is translated as CASSGNRGPYEQYF.

The rearrangement joins TRBV5-1 to TRBJ2-3; 15 nucleotides agree with TRBD2. This CDR3 is 17 amino acids long. The germline V gene has CDR1 SGHRS and CDR2 YFSETQ. Germline trimming cut 4 bases from V and 3 bases from J; bases unmatched to any gene: 6. The CDR3 sequence: CASSRDGLAGGTDTQYF. In DNA form, the CDR3 reads TGCGCCAGCAGCCGGGACGGACTAGCGGGGGGGACAGATACGCAGTATTTT.